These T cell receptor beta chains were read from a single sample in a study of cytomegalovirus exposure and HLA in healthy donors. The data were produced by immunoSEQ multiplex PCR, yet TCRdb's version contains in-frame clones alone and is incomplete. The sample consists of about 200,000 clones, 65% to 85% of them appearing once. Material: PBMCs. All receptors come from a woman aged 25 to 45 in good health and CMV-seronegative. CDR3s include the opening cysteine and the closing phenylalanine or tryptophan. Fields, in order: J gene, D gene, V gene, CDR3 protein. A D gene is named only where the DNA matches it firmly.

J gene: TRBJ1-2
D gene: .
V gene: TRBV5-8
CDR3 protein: CASSLTANYGYTF

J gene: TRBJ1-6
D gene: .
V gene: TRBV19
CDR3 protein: CASSIPATWAPLHF

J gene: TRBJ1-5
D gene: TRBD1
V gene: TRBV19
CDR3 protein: CASSNRGNVQPQHF

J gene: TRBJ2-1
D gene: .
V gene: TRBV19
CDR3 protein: CASRKTGFRGNEQFF

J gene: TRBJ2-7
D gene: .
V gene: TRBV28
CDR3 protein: CASRSQGHEQYF

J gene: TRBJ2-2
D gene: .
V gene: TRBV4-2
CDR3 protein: CASSQGGTGELFF

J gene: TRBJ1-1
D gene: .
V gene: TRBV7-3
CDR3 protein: CASSLNTGSTEAFF

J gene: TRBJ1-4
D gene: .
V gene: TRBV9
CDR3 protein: CASSARNRLPLFF

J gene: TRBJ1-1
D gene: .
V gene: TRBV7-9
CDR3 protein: CASSRAGATEAFF

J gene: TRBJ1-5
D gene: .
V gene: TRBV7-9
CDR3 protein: CASAGEGPQHF

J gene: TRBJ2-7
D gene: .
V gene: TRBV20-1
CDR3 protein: CSARTPGWPYF

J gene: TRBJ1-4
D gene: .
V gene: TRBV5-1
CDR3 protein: CASSLGSLREKLFF

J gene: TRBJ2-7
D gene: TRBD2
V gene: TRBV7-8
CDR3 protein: CASSRTATSGSTIYEQYF

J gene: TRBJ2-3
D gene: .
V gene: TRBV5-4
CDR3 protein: CASSITSTDTQYF

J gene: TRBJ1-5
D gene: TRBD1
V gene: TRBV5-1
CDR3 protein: CASSLAPTGAGQPQHF

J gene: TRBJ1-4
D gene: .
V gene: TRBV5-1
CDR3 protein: CASSLAQTGEKLFF

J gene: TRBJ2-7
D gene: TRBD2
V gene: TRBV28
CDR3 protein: CASSFPGGTVEQYF

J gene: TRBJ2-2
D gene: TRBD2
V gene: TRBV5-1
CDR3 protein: CASSSGTSGRSTGELFF